This T cell receptor beta chain was recorded in a study of post-analysis software for immune sequencing data. About the research overall: The cohort encompassed relapsing-remitting, secondary progressive and progressive-relapsing multiple sclerosis disease courses.

Broader study findings: Four or five TRBV segments, TRBV5-6, TRBV5-1 and TRBV20-1 among them, were found more frequent in patients than controls. Those samples that were prepared in the same batch co-clustered strongly by F measure. Normalized Chao1 diversity was significantly lower in multiple sclerosis patients than in controls.

The CDR3 runs to 17 residues. The V gene lost 2 bases and the J gene lost 1 base, with 16 bases spanning the gap. CDR1 is MNHEY, CDR2 SMNVEV, per germline (reference sequence). Carried by the TCR beta cDNA libraries were unique molecular identifiers. Each sample of 1 to 10 million input T cells yielded around 500,000 cDNA molecules, so each molecule approximated one T cell. MiXCR, run by TCRdb on the PCR reads, gives a single entry per CDR3 protein. The repertoire holds 180,000 or so distinct CDR3 sequences, with 25% to 35% as singletons. The sample holds a few counts of this clonotype. The antigen remains undetermined.

J is TRBJ2-3 and V is TRBV27; no clear D gene. The sequence was obtained from a girl aged 2-17 years with multiple sclerosis. The sample consisted of blood. DNA for the CDR3: TGTGCCAGCAGTTTAATGTTGACCTCCGAGGGCACAGATACGCAGTATTTT. It yields the protein CASSLMLTSEGTDTQYF.